Presented here are 10 T cell receptor beta chains from one specimen sequenced in a study of cytomegalovirus exposure and HLA in healthy donors. Assay used: immunoSEQ multiplex PCR; TCRdb lists only in-frame clones, some missing. This sample yields 200,000 or so clones, of which roughly 83% are seen a single time; roughly 5.4% belongs to the top ten. Sequenced: PBMCs. The receptors originated from a young woman in good health and CMV-seronegative.

J is TRBJ1-1 and V is TRBV5-1; D may be TRBD1 (5 bases). The CDR3 extends over 15 amino acids. Germline lookup yields CDR1 SGHRS and CDR2 YFSETQ. Trimming took off 0 bases at V and 0 bases at J, with 9 bases between the two ends. The CDR3 reads CASSLALGVNTEAFF. DNA for the CDR3: TGCGCCAGCAGCTTGGCTTTGGGGGTGAACACTGAAGCTTTCTTT. The full variable domain, with the rest looked up from reference TRBV5-1 and TRBJ1-1, is KAGVTQTPRYLIKTRGQQVTLSCSPISGHRSVSWYQQTPGQGLQFLFEYFSETQRNKGNFPGRFSGRQFSNSRSEMNVSTLELGDSALYLCASSLALGVNTEAFFGQGTRLTVV.

The chain has TRBV30 and TRBJ1-2, with D uncertain. With 3 bases removed from V and 1 base from J, the gap between germline ends came to 9 bases. The CDR3 spans 13 residues. Germline CDR1 and CDR2: GTSNPN and SVGIG (reference sequence). CDR3 DNA sequence: TGTGCCTGGAGGCTGGCAGTTAACTATGGCTACACCTTC. It codes for CAWRLAVNYGYTF.

This chain connects TRBV27 to TRBJ2-1; TRBD1 might be the D (5 bases). Per the germline V gene, CDR1 is MNHEY and CDR2 is SMNVEV (reference sequence). Trimming pared 8 bases from V and 2 bases from J, leaving 19 bases between. The CDR3 is made up of 16 amino acids. CDR3 DNA: TGTGCCAGCCTCAGTCGGGCAGGGCCCCCCTACAATGAGCAGTTCTTC. Its translation is CASLSRAGPPYNEQFF.

The rearrangement links TRBV4-2 to TRBJ1-2; D is unresolved. CDR3 size: 17 residues. V was clipped by 2 bases and J by 1 base, with 17 bases between them. Per the germline V gene, CDR1 is LGHNA and CDR2 is YNFKEQ. The DNA for the CDR3 is TGTGCCAGCAGCCAAATTCTCGGAAGGCTGAATAACTATGGCTACACCTTC. Translating it yields CASSQILGRLNNYGYTF.

The chain is built from TRBV6-5 and TRBJ2-1, with TRBD1 identical over 7 bases. Losses at the gene ends were 6 bases for V and 10 bases for J; bases not matched to a gene: 15. The CDR3 loop spans 15 amino acids. From germline, CDR1 is MNHEY and CDR2 SVGAGI. The CDR3 region has the DNA TGTGCCAGCAGCTTAGACAGGGCTGGGGCTGGGGAGCAGTTCTTC. Its protein is CASSLDRAGAGEQFF.

V and J are TRBV13 and TRBJ2-2; D may match TRBD1 or TRBD2 (5 bases each). Between the trimmed V and J ends, which lost 0 bases and 6 bases, there was a span of 8 bases. The CDR3 spans 14 residues. The V gene's germline CDR1 is PRHDT and CDR2 FYEKMQ (reference sequence). The CDR3 region has the DNA TGTGCCAGCAGCTTAGGTGGGGACCCCGGGGAGCTGTTTTTT. This gives the protein CASSLGGDPGELFF.

This clone was detected only once. This chain links TRBV27 with TRBJ2-1; maybe TRBD2 (5 bases). The V gene's germline CDR1 is MNHEY and CDR2 SMNVEV (reference sequence). The germline V and J ends were trimmed by 6 bases and 2 bases, with 20 bases remaining between them. This CDR3 region has 17 residues. Written as DNA, the CDR3 is TGTGCCAGCAGCCCAAGGAGGCTAGCAAGCACCTACAATGAGCAGTTCTTC. Amino acid sequence: CASSPRRLASTYNEQFF.

The rearrangement links TRBV6-1 to TRBJ2-1; no definite D call. The germline CDR1 and CDR2 sequences are MNHNS and SASEGT. V lost 4 bases and J 7 bases, leaving 8 bases between the germline ends. The CDR3 spans 12 residues. The CDR3 is CASSGWRNEQFF. CDR3 in DNA: TGTGCCAGCAGTGGATGGCGAAATGAGCAGTTCTTC.

The V call is TRBV5-1, the J call TRBJ2-1, with unresolved D. The V gene lost 2 bases and the J gene lost 6 bases, with 12 bases spanning the gap. The length of the CDR3 is 14 residues. The germline V gene encodes CDR1 SGHRS and CDR2 YFSETQ. Here the CDR3 reads CASSFGFSPNEQFF. The DNA of the CDR3 is TGCGCCAGCAGCTTCGGCTTCTCCCCCAATGAGCAGTTCTTC.

The CDR3 sequence is CASSLEVGEANTF. In nucleotides, the CDR3 is TGCGCCAGCAGCTTGGAGGTAGGGGAAGCGAACACCTTC. J is TRBJ1-2 and V is TRBV5-1; TRBD1 is a possible D gene (5 bases). The CDR3 extends over 13 amino acids. Per the germline V gene, CDR1 is SGHRS and CDR2 is YFSETQ. Trimming shortened V by 0 bases and J by 12 bases, and 15 bases separated the two germline ends.